These T cell receptor beta chains were read from a single sample in a study of cytomegalovirus exposure and HLA in healthy donors. Sequenced by immunoSEQ multiplex PCR; TCRdb stores in-frame clones only, minus some. Of 150,000 or so clones detected, roughly four fifths appear once; the ten largest clones hold approximately 2%. Input material: PBMCs. Receptor source: a woman between 35 and 50 years old in good health and CMV-seronegative. Each CDR3 is given with its conserved first and last residue. Fields, in order: clone size, J gene, D gene, V gene, CDR3 protein, CDR3 DNA. D genes are given only for firm matches. Some rows have no size entry. The others give once, few or many, or a class for an expanded clone.

>few|TRBJ1-2|.|TRBV6-5
CASRTIQGVYGYTF
TGTGCCAGCCGAACAATACAAGGGGTCTATGGCTACACCTTC
>.|TRBJ1-2|TRBD1|TRBV2
CASRRDSNYGYTF
TGTGCCAGCAGGAGGGACAGTAACTATGGCTACACCTTC
>few|TRBJ1-1|TRBD1|TRBV9
CASSVASQGGNTEAFF
TGTGCCAGCAGCGTAGCTTCCCAGGGGGGCAACACTGAAGCTTTCTTT
>.|TRBJ2-1|TRBD2|TRBV27
CASNLLGVGGPHNEQFF
TGTGCCAGCAACCTACTCGGGGTGGGAGGGCCCCACAATGAGCAGTTCTTC
>.|TRBJ2-7|.|TRBV18
CASSPLQGTEQYF
TGTGCCAGCTCACCACTTCAGGGGACCGAGCAGTACTTC
>.|TRBJ1-1|TRBD1|TRBV18
CASSSSRGEAFF
TGTGCCAGCTCATCATCCAGGGGGGAAGCTTTCTTT
>.|TRBJ2-7|.|TRBV27
CASSPTGPYEQYF
TGTGCCAGCAGTCCTACAGGGCCCTACGAGCAGTACTTC
>.|TRBJ1-5|.|TRBV7-2
CASSYPPGPQHF
TGTGCCAGCAGCTACCCGCCCGGGCCCCAGCATTTT
>.|TRBJ2-2|TRBD2|TRBV19
CASSIDRREGRSGELFF
TGTGCCAGTAGTATAGATAGGCGGGAGGGCCGTAGCGGGGAGCTGTTTTTT
>.|TRBJ2-7|TRBD2|TRBV7-2
CASSQAGLTYEQYF
TGTGCCAGCAGCCAAGCGGGACTTACTTACGAGCAGTACTTC
>.|TRBJ1-5|TRBD1|TRBV6-6
CASRNRQGPLYQPQHF
TGTGCCAGCCGCAATAGACAGGGGCCCTTGTATCAGCCCCAGCATTTT
>.|TRBJ2-5|TRBD1|TRBV5-5
CASSLGTGGQETQYF
TGTGCCAGCAGCTTAGGGACAGGGGGACAAGAGACCCAGTACTTC
>once|TRBJ2-7|.|TRBV14
CASSQQISYEQYF
TGTGCCAGCAGCCAACAGATCTCCTACGAGCAGTACTTC
>.|TRBJ1-1|.|TRBV28
CASSLAGRSWTEAFF
TGTGCCAGCAGTTTGGCGGGGAGATCTTGGACTGAAGCTTTCTTT
>.|TRBJ2-5|.|TRBV7-3
CASSSSGAGETQYF
TGTGCCAGCAGCTCATCAGGGGCCGGGGAGACCCAGTACTTC
>.|TRBJ1-4|TRBD1|TRBV4-2
CASSRPGTGSEKLFF
TGTGCCAGCAGCCGGCCCGGGACAGGAAGTGAAAAACTGTTTTTT
>few|TRBJ2-3|TRBD1|TRBV5-8
CASSLGQGERTDTQYF
TGTGCCAGCAGCTTGGGGCAGGGGGAGCGCACAGATACGCAGTATTTT
>.|TRBJ2-1|TRBD2|TRBV7-9
CASSSGEPKNEQFF
TGTGCCAGCAGCAGCGGGGAGCCGAAAAATGAGCAGTTCTTC
>few|TRBJ2-5|.|TRBV28
CASSLQGGTQYF
TGTGCCAGCAGTTTACAGGGGGGAACCCAGTACTTC
>.|TRBJ2-5|TRBD2|TRBV5-4
CASSLGPSGRGQETQYF
TGTGCCAGCAGCTTGGGTCCTAGCGGGAGGGGCCAAGAGACCCAGTACTTC
>.|TRBJ2-1|TRBD2|TRBV6-6
CASSPGLAASYNEQFF
TGTGCCAGCAGCCCCGGACTAGCGGCCTCCTACAATGAGCAGTTCTTC
>.|TRBJ1-1|TRBD1|TRBV5-5
CASSFLSPGQGVHTEAFF
TGTGCCAGCAGCTTCCTGTCTCCGGGACAGGGGGTTCACACTGAAGCTTTCTTT
>few|TRBJ2-7|.|TRBV29-1
CSVAGRSYEQYF
TGCAGCGTGGCCGGGAGATCCTACGAGCAGTACTTC
>.|TRBJ2-3|.|TRBV27
CASSFYRELDTQYF
TGTGCCAGCAGTTTTTATAGGGAGTTGGATACGCAGTATTTT
>.|TRBJ1-4|.|TRBV18
CASSPMQGSIEKLFF
TGTGCCAGCTCACCAATGCAGGGGTCCATTGAAAAACTGTTTTTT
>.|TRBJ1-6|.|TRBV27
CASRTGALSPLHF
TGTGCCAGCCGAACGGGAGCGCTTTCACCCCTCCACTTT
>.|TRBJ2-7|TRBD1|TRBV18
CASSQIRGQGSYEQYF
TGTGCCAGCTCACAGATCAGGGGACAGGGCTCCTACGAGCAGTACTTC
>.|TRBJ2-7|.|TRBV7-2
CASSLAFRDYEQYF
TGTGCCAGCAGCTTAGCGTTCAGGGACTACGAGCAGTACTTC
>few|TRBJ2-7|TRBD1|TRBV28
CASLLTGDSYEQYF
TGTGCCAGCCTACTAACAGGGGACTCCTACGAGCAGTACTTC
>.|TRBJ1-3|.|TRBV5-6
CASSLFQGTGNTIYF
TGTGCCAGCAGCTTGTTTCAGGGGACTGGAAACACCATATATTTT
>.|TRBJ2-3|TRBD2|TRBV7-2
CASSPGLAPSTDTQYF
TGTGCCAGCAGCCCAGGACTAGCGCCTAGCACAGATACGCAGTATTTT
>few|TRBJ2-7|.|TRBV27
CASSLAGHPDEQYF
TGTGCCAGCAGTTTAGCGGGCCACCCCGACGAGCAGTACTTC
>.|TRBJ2-7|.|TRBV5-8
CASSSRLQGTGYEQYF
TGTGCCAGCAGCTCGCGCTTACAGGGAACTGGGTACGAGCAGTACTTC
>.|TRBJ2-3|.|TRBV6-1
CASRGDGTDTQYF
TGTGCCAGCAGGGGCGACGGCACAGATACGCAGTATTTT
>.|TRBJ2-7|TRBD1|TRBV28
CASSSGTGLWEQYF
TGTGCCAGCAGCTCCGGGACAGGGCTCTGGGAGCAGTACTTC
>.|TRBJ2-1|.|TRBV28
CASSLSLGGFGNEQFF
TGTGCCAGCAGTTTATCTCTGGGAGGATTTGGGAATGAGCAGTTCTTC
>.|TRBJ2-2|TRBD2|TRBV19
CASSPRTSGKTGELFF
TGTGCCAGTAGTCCGAGGACTAGCGGGAAAACCGGGGAGCTGTTTTTT
>.|TRBJ2-7|.|TRBV2
CASKRISWDKNSYEQYF
TGTGCCAGCAAGAGGATCAGTTGGGACAAGAACTCCTACGAGCAGTACTTC
>.|TRBJ2-7|TRBD1|TRBV19
CASSIVQGSYEQYF
TGTGCCAGTAGTATAGTACAGGGGTCCTACGAGCAGTACTTC
>.|TRBJ2-5|.|TRBV10-3
CAISRGDGETQYF
TGTGCCATCAGCCGGGGAGACGGGGAGACCCAGTACTTC
>.|TRBJ2-1|TRBD2|TRBV5-1
CASSLAGGGYNEQFF
TGCGCCAGCAGCTTGGCGGGAGGGGGTTACAATGAGCAGTTCTTC
>few|TRBJ2-7|.|TRBV6-8
CASNPPISASSYEQYF
TGTGCCAGCAACCCGCCTATTTCTGCGAGCTCCTACGAGCAGTACTTC
>.|TRBJ1-2|TRBD1|TRBV30
CAWSVQQGAVGYTF
TGTGCCTGGAGTGTACAACAGGGGGCGGTTGGCTACACCTTC
>once|TRBJ2-7|TRBD2|TRBV14
CASSGKWLAEMPYEQYF
TGTGCCAGCAGCGGAAAATGGCTAGCGGAGATGCCCTACGAGCAGTACTTC
>few|TRBJ2-1|.|TRBV7-9
CASSLASYNEQFF
TGTGCCAGCAGCTTAGCGTCGTACAATGAGCAGTTCTTC
>.|TRBJ2-1|.|TRBV7-2
CASSLNYDNEQFF
TGTGCCAGCAGCTTAAACTATGACAATGAGCAGTTCTTC
>few|TRBJ1-5|TRBD1|TRBV19
CASSIGQGQPQHF
TGTGCCAGTAGTATCGGACAGGGTCAGCCCCAGCATTTT
>few|TRBJ2-7|TRBD2|TRBV11-1
CASSAGTRAREQYF
TGTGCCAGCAGCGCCGGGACTAGAGCTCGCGAGCAGTACTTC
>.|TRBJ2-7|.|TRBV28
CASSYRRTGPEQYF
TGTGCCAGCAGTTATCGCAGAACAGGGCCCGAGCAGTACTTC
>.|TRBJ2-2|TRBD2|TRBV7-2
CASSLSRAGAGELFF
TGTGCCAGCAGCTTATCCCGGGCGGGAGCCGGGGAGCTGTTTTTT
>.|TRBJ1-2|TRBD1|TRBV4-2
CASSQAGGNYGYTF
TGTGCCAGCAGCCAAGCAGGGGGCAACTATGGCTACACCTTT
>.|TRBJ2-1|TRBD1|TRBV10-3
CAIRVNRGRWSEQFF
TGTGCCATCAGGGTTAACAGGGGGCGCTGGTCTGAGCAGTTCTTC
>once|TRBJ2-7|TRBD2|TRBV7-2
CASSLVVAGVLVIYEQYF
TGTGCCAGCAGCTTAGTTGTAGCGGGAGTTTTGGTGATCTACGAGCAGTACTTC
>.|TRBJ2-3|TRBD1|TRBV18
CASSPSGQGADTQYF
TGTGCCAGCTCACCGTCGGGACAGGGGGCAGATACGCAGTATTTT
>once|TRBJ1-2|TRBD1|TRBV2
CASSVDNRGFDYGYTF
TGTGCCAGCAGTGTGGATAACAGGGGTTTTGACTATGGCTACACCTTC
>.|TRBJ2-1|.|TRBV9
CASSVGVSSVNEQFF
TGTGCCAGCAGCGTAGGGGTTAGCAGCGTTAATGAGCAGTTCTTC
>.|TRBJ1-1|.|TRBV7-9
CASRPGQNPSPTEAFF
TGTGCCAGCAGACCGGGACAAAATCCGTCCCCTACCGAAGCTTTCTTT
>.|TRBJ1-5|TRBD1|TRBV7-2
CASSLGQGGGQPQHF
TGTGCCAGCAGCCTAGGACAGGGGGGAGGTCAGCCCCAGCATTTT
>.|TRBJ2-1|.|TRBV28
CASSLSTGARGYNEQFF
TGTGCCAGCAGTTTAAGCACGGGGGCGCGGGGGTACAATGAGCAGTTCTTC
>.|TRBJ2-1|.|TRBV7-3
CASSLDSTSYNEQFF
TGTGCCAGCAGCTTGGACTCAACCTCCTACAATGAGCAGTTCTTC